One sample yielded the 18 T cell receptor beta chains listed below, sequenced in a study of glioma-infiltrating T cells. Amplification of TCR alpha and beta CDR3 regions from RNA used iRepertoire nested multiplex PCR. TCRdb called the multiplex PCR reads again in MiXCR, with one record for every CDR3 protein. In the table there are 90,000 to 110,000 distinct CDR3 sequences, around a quarter of which are singletons. Sequenced: glioma tissue, nonneoplastic brain tissue, or PBMCs (not recorded which). Every receptor here comes from a human donor with low-grade glioma or glioblastoma, undergoing nonglioma brain surgery, or in good health (not recorded which).

This chain uses TRBV4-3 with TRBJ2-1; TRBD2 aligns across 7 bases. The CDR3 runs 17 residues. The germline V gene has CDR1 LGHNA and CDR2 YSLEER. V lost 1 base and J lost 7; bases outside the gene matches: 13. This chain's CDR3 is CASSQGLPGGSLNEQFF. The CDR3 DNA sequence: TGCGCCAGCAGCCAAGGTCTTCCGGGCGGGAGTCTGAATGAGCAGTTCTTC.

This clonotype has ten or more counts. V is TRBV12-3 or TRBV12-4 and J is TRBJ1-2; D uncertain. V was clipped by 0 bases and J by 2 bases, with 4 bases between them. The CDR3 loop spans 13 amino acids. In DNA form, the CDR3 reads TGTGCCAGCAGTTTAGCAGACAACTATGGCTACACCTTC. This gives the protein CASSLADNYGYTF.

The rearrangement joins TRBV19 to TRBJ2-2; D remains ambiguous. From germline, CDR1 is LNHDA and CDR2 SQIVND (reference sequence). V was trimmed by 3 bases and J by 0 bases, leaving 8 bases between them. This CDR3 region has 15 residues. The CDR3 DNA follows: TGTGCCAGTAGTATCCGACGGGCGAACACCGGGGAGCTGTTTTTT. Its translation: CASSIRRANTGELFF. Full variable domain (rest looked up from reference TRBV19 and TRBJ2-2): DGGITQSPKYLFRKEGQNVTLSCEQNLNHDAMYWYRQDPGQGLRLIYYSQIVNDFQKGDIAEGYSVSREKKESFPLTVTSAQKNPTAFYLCASSIRRANTGELFFGEGSRLTVL.

This clonotype was detected only once. A much larger clone lies a single base off, so this may be a read error. The V gene is TRBV4-2, the J gene TRBJ2-1; D may match TRBD1 or TRBD2 (5 bases each). The CDR3 is 16 amino acids. Germline CDR1 reads LGHNA; CDR2 reads YNFKEQ. V shed 4 bases and J shed 0 bases, with 13 bases lying between them. The DNA for the CDR3 is TGTGCCAGCAGCCTAGATCGGGGCTTCTCCTACAATGAGCAGTTCTTC. Amino acid sequence: CASSLDRGFSYNEQFF.

The sample holds many counts of this clonotype. This chain uses TRBV6-2 or TRBV6-3 with TRBJ2-7; no clear D. Germline assignment: CDR1 MNHEY and CDR2 SVGEGT. CDR3 length: 15 amino acids. Trimming removed 7 bases at V and 5 bases at J, with 21 bases between. DNA for the CDR3: TGTGCCAGCAACCCCGCGGCAGCAGGCTACGACGAGCAGTACTTC. Translating gives CASNPAAAGYDEQYF.

This clonotype was observed at least ten times. The chain recombines TRBV2 with TRBJ2-1; TRBD2 matches 7 bases. CDR3 size: 14 residues. Per germline, CDR1 SNHLY and CDR2 FYNNEI. V lost 7 bases and J lost 9; bases outside the gene matches: 12. CDR3 residues: CASKEGVVAGEQFF. CDR3 DNA sequence: TGTGCCAGCAAGGAGGGAGTTGTAGCGGGTGAGCAGTTCTTC.

The chain combines TRBV6-1 with TRBJ1-4, with 7 bases identical to TRBD1. Germline lookup yields CDR1 MNHNS and CDR2 SASEGT. V lost 6 bases to trimming and J lost 7 bases; unmatched junction nucleotides: 8. CDR3 length: 14 amino acids. Here the CDR3 DNA reads TGTGCCAGCAGCCCCGGGACAGCTAGTGAAAAACTGTTTTTT. Amino acid sequence: CASSPGTASEKLFF.

This clonotype came up many times. The chain combines TRBV28 with TRBJ2-3; TRBD1 agrees at 11 bases. CDR1 and CDR2 from the germline V gene are MDHEN and SYDVKM. CDR3 length: 14 residues. V lost 3 bases and J lost 6; bases outside the gene matches: 2. The CDR3 DNA sequence: TGTGCCAGCAGTTTTTGGGACAGGGGGGATACGCAGTATTTT. This codes for CASSFWDRGDTQYF.

This clonotype has a handful of counts. The chain is built from TRBV2 and TRBJ1-1; perhaps TRBD1 as D (5 bases). V was clipped by 4 bases and J by 4 bases, with 19 bases between them. The germline CDR1 and CDR2 sequences are SNHLY and FYNNEI. This CDR3 is built from 16 residues. CDR3 region: CASSVRVGGISTEAFF. The CDR3 DNA follows: TGTGCCAGCAGTGTCCGGGTCGGGGGGATCAGCACTGAAGCTTTCTTT. The full variable domain, completed using reference TRBV2 and TRBJ1-1, is EPEVTQTPSHQVTQMGQEVILRCVPISNHLYFYWYRQILGQKVEFLVSFYNNEISEKSEIFDDQFSVERPDGSNFTLKIRSTKLEDSAMYFCASSVRVGGISTEAFFGQGTRLTVV.

This clonotype was counted ten times or more. The chain recombines TRBV20-1 with TRBJ2-1; 7 bases agree with TRBD2. This CDR3 comprises 14 residues. With 1 base clipped from V and 5 bases from J, the junction kept 5 bases outside the gene matches. Germline V gene lookup returns CDR1 DFQATT and CDR2 SNEGSKA (reference sequence). The CDR3 is CSARAAGANNEQFF. CDR3 bases: TGCAGTGCTAGAGCCGCGGGAGCCAACAATGAGCAGTTCTTC.

This clonotype was seen at least ten times. CDR3 residues: CASSFRALRDTQYF. The CDR3 coding sequence is TGTGCCAGCAGTTTTCGGGCCTTAAGGGACACGCAGTATTTT. The chain combines TRBV27 with TRBJ2-3; D possibly matches TRBD1 or TRBD2 (5 bases each). Germline lookup yields CDR1 MNHEY and CDR2 SMNVEV (reference sequence). The CDR3 has 14 residues. The germline V and J ends were trimmed by 3 bases and 9 bases, with 16 bases remaining between them.

This clonotype has ten or more counts. The gene calls are TRBV6-2 or TRBV6-3 and TRBJ1-1; no firm D call. CDR1 is MNHEY, CDR2 SVGEGT, per germline. The CDR3 loop spans 13 amino acids. Trimming took off 5 bases at V and 0 bases at J, with 7 bases between the two ends. In nucleotides, the CDR3 is TGTGCCAGCAGTGGTAATATGAACACTGAAGCTTTCTTT. Translation: CASSGNMNTEAFF.

This clonotype was observed a handful of times. In DNA, the CDR3 is TGTGCCAGCAGCTTCGGGGGGGCCACTGAAGCTTTCTTT. Translated: CASSFGGATEAFF. This chain connects TRBV5-5 to TRBJ1-1, with D possibly TRBD1 on 6 matching bases. The ends were cut back, 2 bases at V and 4 bases at J, with 9 bases in the middle. The CDR3 sequence is 13 residues long. Germline CDR1 is SGHKS and CDR2 is YYEKEE (reference sequence).

There are many counts of this clonotype. The chain joins TRBV7-9 to TRBJ1-2; D not certain. The V and J ends lost 3 bases and 4 bases respectively, with 12 bases between them. Germline loops: CDR1 SEHNR, CDR2 FQNEAQ (reference sequence). CDR3 length: 14 amino acids. The CDR3: CASSLNEGFYGYTF. For the CDR3, the DNA is TGTGCCAGCAGCTTGAACGAGGGTTTCTATGGCTACACCTTC. The full variable domain, completed using reference TRBV7-9 and TRBJ1-2, is DTGVSQNPRHKITKRGQNVTFRCDPISEHNRLYWYRQTLGQGPEFLTYFQNEAQLEKSRLLSDRFSAERPKGSFSTLEIQRTEQGDSAMYLCASSLNEGFYGYTFGSGTRLTVV.

In its sample, this clonotype was seen many times. The genes are TRBV7-9 and TRBJ2-3; D uncertain. The CDR3 runs to 12 residues. Trimming cost V 5 bases and J 4 bases, with 7 bases left between them. Germline V CDR1 and CDR2: SEHNR, FQNEAQ (reference sequence). The CDR3 loop reads CASSPESDTQYF. The CDR3, as DNA: TGTGCCAGCAGCCCAGAATCAGATACGCAGTATTTT.

To note about this clonotype: At one end the junction does not follow the germline gene, possibly because of a read error. The chain carries TRBV27 and TRBJ2-3; 8 nucleotides agree with TRBD2. CDR1 is MNHEY, CDR2 SMNVEV, per germline (reference sequence). The CDR3 has 18 residues. CDR3 DNA: TGTGCCGGCAGTCCCGTCCCACTACTAGCGGCCCCCGGGGATACGCAGTATTTT. Its protein is CAGSPVPLLAAPGDTQYF.

The CDR3 DNA follows: TGTGCCAGCAGTTACGGCGGGGTGGCATCAGAGACCCAGTACTTC. Protein product: CASSYGGVASETQYF. This sequence joins TRBV6-8 and TRBJ2-5, with D perhaps matching TRBD2 (6 bases). Germline loops: CDR1 MNHGY, CDR2 SAAAGT. The CDR3 spans 15 residues. V gave up 2 bases and J gave up 4 bases, with 14 bases separating them.

In its sample, this clonotype was seen many times. V usage is TRBV27 and J usage is TRBJ2-7; D is unclear. CDR1 and CDR2 from the germline V gene are MNHEY and SMNVEV (reference sequence). CDR3 length: 14 amino acids. V was clipped by 5 bases and J by 4 bases, with 15 bases between them. The CDR3 protein is CASSTTRIGYEQYF. CDR3 sequence (DNA): TGTGCCAGCAGTACAACGAGAATAGGATACGAGCAGTACTTC.